This T cell receptor beta chain derives from a study of T cell changes during pregnancy in multiple sclerosis (dated by TCRdb to the late 2010s). Regarding the research as a whole: Changes in the T cell repertoire over the course of pregnancy were examined in this study in women with multiple sclerosis.

The CDR3 runs 13 residues from the cysteine to the phenylalanine. Solely the CDR3 DNA is kept, with 39 bases framed from the first base. V and J are trimmed by 6 bases and 5 bases, and the gene matches miss 10 bases of the junction. Per the germline V gene, SQVTM is the CDR1 and ANQGSEA is the CDR2. On this clone: The clone's antigen remains unknown. No base quality values were provided; no much bigger clone lies one nucleotide off.

The protocol used for the library was the immunoSEQ multiplex PCR assay. The source is immuneACCESS, and TCRdb retained only in-frame sequences with V and J called. Part of the clones is not carried over; for the studies checked, unresolved V genes explain less than half of this, and the remainder is unexplained. This sample has some 61,000 clones in its table, and about 90% of those were observed once. The top ten clones comprise roughly 0.8% of the sample. The source material was peripheral blood, sampled in the second trimester of pregnancy. The TCR originated in a female donor with multiple sclerosis, enrolled in a pregnancy study. The V gene is TRBV29-1 and the J gene is TRBJ2-7, with 7 middle bases fitting TRBD1. The sequenced DNA: TGCAGCGTAAAACGCTGGGACAGCCACGAGCAGTACTTC. This sequence encodes CSVKRWDSHEQYF.